This is a list of T cell receptor beta chains from one sample in a study of blood T cell repertoires in COVID-19. Produced via immunoSEQ multiplex PCR; TCRdb's table is partial and in-frame only. There are approximately 75,000 clones in the sample; about 79% occur only once, and approximately 20% lies in the top ten. The sequenced material came from peripheral blood. The receptors come from a woman in her forties or fifties with acute or convalescent COVID-19. The CDR3 runs from the conserved cysteine through the conserved F or W. Each record gives: J gene, V gene, clone size, D gene, CDR3 DNA, CDR3 protein. A D gene is named only where the DNA matches it firmly. Size values are once, few and many counts, or a class for expanded clones, and some rows have none.

TRBJ2-3 TRBV5-4 . TRBD1 TGTGCCACATCTAAGACAGGGCCTAGCACAGATACGCAGTATTTT CATSKTGPSTDTQYF
TRBJ1-5 TRBV30 . TRBD1 TGTGCCTGGAGTGTGGGATTAGGCAGGGGGGTGAACAATCAGCCCCAGCATTTT CAWSVGLGRGVNNQPQHF
TRBJ2-1 TRBV5-3 once TRBD1 TGTGCCAAGGGGCACGGGACAGGGGTAGACAATGAGCAGTTCTTC CAKGHGTGVDNEQFF
TRBJ2-6 TRBV5-1 . TRBD1 TGCGCCAGCAGCTCCGGGACAGGGTCCGGGGCCAACGTCCTGACTTTC CASSSGTGSGANVLTF
TRBJ1-6 TRBV27 . . TGTGCCAGCAGGTTTGCTATACGTTCCACCTCCTATAATTCACCCCTCCACTTT CASRFAIRSTSYNSPLHF
TRBJ2-2 TRBV19 . . TGTGCCAGTAGTGTACAGGGATCCGGGGAGCTGTTTTTT CASSVQGSGELFF
TRBJ1-4 TRBV27 . . TGTGCCAGCAGTCCACTCATTGCAACTAATGAAAAACTGTTTTTT CASSPLIATNEKLFF
TRBJ1-6 TRBV5-6 . TRBD1 TGTGCCAGCAGCTTGCGACAGGGTATTTCACCCCTCCACTTT CASSLRQGISPLHF
TRBJ1-6 TRBV6-5 . TRBD1 TGTGCCAGCAGGACAGGGCCTAATTTTAATTCACCCCTCCACTTT CASRTGPNFNSPLHF
TRBJ1-5 TRBV2 . . TGTGCCAGCAGTTTACTCGACGGGGGTCAGCCCCAGCATTTT CASSLLDGGQPQHF
TRBJ1-6 TRBV6-6 . TRBD1 TGTGCCAGCAGTCGATCCGGGACAGGGAATTCACCCCTCCACTTT CASSRSGTGNSPLHF
TRBJ1-6 TRBV20-1 . . TGCAGTGCTAGTATCTCCCGGGGTTCACCCCTCCACTTT CSASISRGSPLHF